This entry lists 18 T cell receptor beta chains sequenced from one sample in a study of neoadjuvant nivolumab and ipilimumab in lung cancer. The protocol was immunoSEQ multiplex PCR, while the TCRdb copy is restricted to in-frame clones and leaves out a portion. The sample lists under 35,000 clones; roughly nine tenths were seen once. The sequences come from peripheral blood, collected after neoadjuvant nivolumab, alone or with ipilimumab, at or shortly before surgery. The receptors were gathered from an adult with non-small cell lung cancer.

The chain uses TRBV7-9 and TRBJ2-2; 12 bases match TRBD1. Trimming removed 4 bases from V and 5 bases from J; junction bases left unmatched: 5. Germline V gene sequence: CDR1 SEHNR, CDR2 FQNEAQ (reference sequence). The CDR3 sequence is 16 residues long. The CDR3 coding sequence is TGTGCCAGCAGCTCTCCGGGACAGGGGGCGACCGGGGAGCTGTTTTTT. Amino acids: CASSSPGQGATGELFF. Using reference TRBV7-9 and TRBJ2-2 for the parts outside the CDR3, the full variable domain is DTGVSQNPRHKITKRGQNVTFRCDPISEHNRLYWYRQTLGQGPEFLTYFQNEAQLEKSRLLSDRFSAERPKGSFSTLEIQRTEQGDSAMYLCASSSPGQGATGELFFGEGSRLTVL.

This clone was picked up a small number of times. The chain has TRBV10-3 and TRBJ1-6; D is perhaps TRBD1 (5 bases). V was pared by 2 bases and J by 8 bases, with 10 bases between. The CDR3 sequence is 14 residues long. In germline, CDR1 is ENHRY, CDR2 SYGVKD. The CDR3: CAISEREGDSPLHF. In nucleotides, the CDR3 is TGTGCCATCAGTGAGAGGGAAGGGGATTCACCCCTCCACTTT.

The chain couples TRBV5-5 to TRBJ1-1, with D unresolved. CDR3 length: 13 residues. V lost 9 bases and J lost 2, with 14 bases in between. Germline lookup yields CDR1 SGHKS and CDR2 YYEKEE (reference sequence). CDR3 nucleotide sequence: TGTGCCACCACCCGGACGGCTAACACTGAAGCTTTCTTT. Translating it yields CATTRTANTEAFF.

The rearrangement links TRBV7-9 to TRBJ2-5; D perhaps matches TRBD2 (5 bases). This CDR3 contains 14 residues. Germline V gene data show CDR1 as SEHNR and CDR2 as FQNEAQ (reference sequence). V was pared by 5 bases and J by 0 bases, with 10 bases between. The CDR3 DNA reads TGTGCCAGCAGCCGGGGTTCGTACCAAGAGACCCAGTACTTC. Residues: CASSRGSYQETQYF. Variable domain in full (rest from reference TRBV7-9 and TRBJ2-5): DTGVSQNPRHKITKRGQNVTFRCDPISEHNRLYWYRQTLGQGPEFLTYFQNEAQLEKSRLLSDRFSAERPKGSFSTLEIQRTEQGDSAMYLCASSRGSYQETQYFGPGTRLLVL.

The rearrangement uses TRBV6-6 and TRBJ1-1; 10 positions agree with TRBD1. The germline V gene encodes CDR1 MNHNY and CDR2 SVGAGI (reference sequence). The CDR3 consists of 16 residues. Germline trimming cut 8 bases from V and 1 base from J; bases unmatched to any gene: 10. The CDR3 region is CASSRTGGGSNTEAFF. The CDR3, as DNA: TGTGCCAGCTCTCGGACAGGGGGTGGGTCGAACACTGAAGCTTTCTTT.

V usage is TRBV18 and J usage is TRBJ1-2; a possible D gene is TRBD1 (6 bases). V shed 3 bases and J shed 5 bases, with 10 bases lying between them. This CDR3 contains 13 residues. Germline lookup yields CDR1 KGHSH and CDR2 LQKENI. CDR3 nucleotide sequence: TGTGCCAGCTCACCGGACAGAGATTATGGCTACACCTTC. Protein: CASSPDRDYGYTF.

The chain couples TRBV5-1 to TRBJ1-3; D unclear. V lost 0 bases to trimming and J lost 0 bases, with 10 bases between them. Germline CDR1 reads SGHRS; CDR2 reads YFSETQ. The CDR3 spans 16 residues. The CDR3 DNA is TGCGCCAGCAGCTTGGGTTCAGTCAGCTCTGGAAACACCATATATTTT. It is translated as CASSLGSVSSGNTIYF.

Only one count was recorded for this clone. Written as DNA, the CDR3 is TGTGCCAGCAGCTTAGTGGGGTTCAATAATTCACCCCTCCACTTT. As protein: CASSLVGFNNSPLHF. V is TRBV7-2 and J is TRBJ1-6; D unresolved. Trimming left V 1 base short and J 5 bases short, with 9 bases between. This CDR3 contains 15 residues. The germline gives CDR1 SGHTA, CDR2 FQGNSA.

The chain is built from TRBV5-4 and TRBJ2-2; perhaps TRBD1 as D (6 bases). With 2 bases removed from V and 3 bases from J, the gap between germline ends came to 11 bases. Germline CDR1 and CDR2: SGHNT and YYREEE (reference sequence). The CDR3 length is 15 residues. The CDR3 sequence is CASSFMGADTGELFF. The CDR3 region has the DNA TGTGCCAGCAGCTTCATGGGGGCTGACACCGGGGAGCTGTTTTTT.

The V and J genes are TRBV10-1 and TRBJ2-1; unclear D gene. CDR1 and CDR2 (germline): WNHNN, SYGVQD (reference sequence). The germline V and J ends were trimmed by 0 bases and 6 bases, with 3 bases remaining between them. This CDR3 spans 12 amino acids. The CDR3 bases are TGCGCCAGCAGTGAGTCGGTCAATGAGCAGTTCTTC. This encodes CASSESVNEQFF.

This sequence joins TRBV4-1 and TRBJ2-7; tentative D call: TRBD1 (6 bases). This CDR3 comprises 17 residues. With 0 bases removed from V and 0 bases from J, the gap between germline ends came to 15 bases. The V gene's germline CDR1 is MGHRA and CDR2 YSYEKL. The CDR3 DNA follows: TGCGCCAGCAGCCAAGAGGGGGCCCGTACTCTCTCCTACGAGCAGTACTTC. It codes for CASSQEGARTLSYEQYF.

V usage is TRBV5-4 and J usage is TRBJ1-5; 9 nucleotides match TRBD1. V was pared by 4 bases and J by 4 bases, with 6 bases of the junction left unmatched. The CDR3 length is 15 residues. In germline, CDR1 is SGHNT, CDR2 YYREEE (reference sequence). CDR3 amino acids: CASSIDGQGNQPQHF. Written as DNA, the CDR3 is TGTGCCAGCAGCATTGATGGACAGGGGAATCAGCCCCAGCATTTT.

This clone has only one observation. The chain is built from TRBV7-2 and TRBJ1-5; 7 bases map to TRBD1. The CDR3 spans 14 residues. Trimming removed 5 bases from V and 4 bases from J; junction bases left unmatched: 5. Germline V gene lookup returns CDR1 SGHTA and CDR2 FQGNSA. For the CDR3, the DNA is TGTGCCAGCAGCGAGGGACAGAAAAATCAGCCCCAGCATTTT. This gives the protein CASSEGQKNQPQHF.

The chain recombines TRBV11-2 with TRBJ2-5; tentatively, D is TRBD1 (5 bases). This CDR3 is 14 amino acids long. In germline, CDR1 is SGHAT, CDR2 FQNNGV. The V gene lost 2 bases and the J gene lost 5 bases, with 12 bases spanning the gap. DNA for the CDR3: TGTGCCAGCAGCTTAAGGGGATTGCCGGAGACCCAGTACTTC. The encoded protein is CASSLRGLPETQYF.

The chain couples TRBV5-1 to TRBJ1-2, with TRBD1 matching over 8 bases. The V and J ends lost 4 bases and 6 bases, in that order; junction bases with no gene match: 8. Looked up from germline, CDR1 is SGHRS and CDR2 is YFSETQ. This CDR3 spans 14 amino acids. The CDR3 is CASSPLTGAHGYTF. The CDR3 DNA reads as TGCGCCAGCAGCCCATTGACAGGGGCCCATGGCTACACCTTC. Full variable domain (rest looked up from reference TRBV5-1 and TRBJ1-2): KAGVTQTPRYLIKTRGQQVTLSCSPISGHRSVSWYQQTPGQGLQFLFEYFSETQRNKGNFPGRFSGRQFSNSRSEMNVSTLELGDSALYLCASSPLTGAHGYTFGSGTRLTVV.

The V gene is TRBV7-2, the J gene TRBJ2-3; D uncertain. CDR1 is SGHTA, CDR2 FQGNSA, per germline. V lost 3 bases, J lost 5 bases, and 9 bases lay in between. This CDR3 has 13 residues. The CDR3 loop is CASSLRMGDTQYF. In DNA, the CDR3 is TGTGCCAGCAGCTTGCGGATGGGAGATACGCAGTATTTT.

CDR3 amino acids: CASSRQTGLNTGELFF. The CDR3 nucleotides are TGTGCCAGCAGCCGACAGACAGGGTTAAACACCGGGGAGCTGTTTTTT. This sequence joins TRBV14 and TRBJ2-2, with 7 bases that match TRBD1. With 4 bases clipped from V and 2 bases from J, the junction kept 7 bases outside the gene matches. The CDR3 contains 16 residues. Germline V gene data show CDR1 as SGHDN and CDR2 as FVKESK.

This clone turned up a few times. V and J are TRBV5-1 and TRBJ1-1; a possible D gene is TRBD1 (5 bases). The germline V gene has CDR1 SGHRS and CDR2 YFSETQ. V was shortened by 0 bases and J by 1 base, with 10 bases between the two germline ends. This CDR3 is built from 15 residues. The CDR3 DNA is TGCGCCAGCAGCTTGGTGGGGCCCAAGAACACTGAAGCTTTCTTT. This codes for CASSLVGPKNTEAFF.